What follows describes a single T cell receptor (beta chain). Its target is unknown. CDR3 size: 14 residues. The V and J ends lost 5 bases and 1 base, in that order; junction bases with no gene match: 1. Germline V gene data show CDR1 as SGHAT and CDR2 as FQNNGV. A multiplex PCR was run with 60 Vbeta primers and 13 Jbeta primers. Only in-frame clones appear in the TCRdb table, and some are missing; sequencing was by immunoSEQ multiplex PCR. Of approximately 170,000 clones listed, 68% are singletons. The data derive from a study of cytomegalovirus exposure and HLA in healthy donors. Whole-study context: Prior work identified under 130 million unique TCR beta sequences in some 180 million T cells.

Points from the study as a whole: The productive fraction for most TCR beta V segments was about 90% or about 30% in an earlier analysis. Using a false discovery rate of 0.05, a later analysis showed that approximately 18,000 TCR beta sequences were associated with HLA alleles. In a later analysis, HLA-associated TCR beta chains were more clonally expanded than equally common others.

The V call is TRBV11-2, the J call TRBJ2-2; 7 nucleotides line up with TRBD1. This clonotype originated in a woman aged 35 to 49 in good health and CMV-seropositive. Sequences were obtained from PBMCs. DNA for the CDR3: TGTGCCAGCAGCAGGACAGGGAACACCGGGGAGCTGTTTTTT. Its translation: CASSRTGNTGELFF.